The present T cell receptor (beta chain) was sequenced within a study of early T cells in non-severe SARS-CoV-2 infection. Tagging with unique molecular identifiers was applied to individual cDNA molecules. In TCRdb, the 5' RACE reads were re-called with MiXCR into one record per CDR3 protein. The data show 65,000 to 75,000 distinct CDR3 sequences, with 13% seen just once and approximately 5.5% held by the top ten. The CDR3 has 13 residues. CDR1 is SGHRS and CDR2 is YFSETQ in the germline V gene. The V and J ends lost 0 bases and 4 bases respectively, with 5 bases between them. A remark on this clonotype: Its antigen is undetermined.

Study-level points and caveats: Clonotype matching in VDJdb favored anti-spike CD8 responses and did not capture private and CD4 specificities.

This sequence was found in an adult who was a healthcare worker with PCR-confirmed SARS-CoV-2 infection or an uninfected control (not recorded which). The rearrangement joins TRBV5-1 to TRBJ1-5; D call uncertain. The sequencing input was whole blood. The CDR3 sequence is CASSLDPNQPQHF. CDR3 DNA sequence: TGCGCCAGCAGCTTGGACCCTAATCAGCCCCAGCATTTT.